What follows describes a single TCR beta chain. This sample stems from a study of identical twins. TCRdb analysed the 5' RACE reads with MiXCR anew, one entry per CDR3 protein. The sample has approximately 590,000 distinct CDR3 sequences, roughly 9.5% seen once. Unmatched junction bases numbered 8, after V lost 2 bases and J lost 3 bases. This CDR3 has 18 residues. Looked up from germline, CDR1 is MNHEY and CDR2 is SVGAGI. In addition, the sample was reused for a study of yellow fever vaccine responses in identical twins.

Sequencing was performed on PBMCs. The chain carries TRBV6-5 and TRBJ2-1; 12 bases are shared with TRBD2. The clonotype originates from a woman between 18 and 30 years old in good health. For the CDR3, the DNA is TGTGCCAGCAGTTACCGTGGGACTAGCGGGTATTTCTACAATGAGCAGTTCTTC. Translated, it gives CASSYRGTSGYFYNEQFF.